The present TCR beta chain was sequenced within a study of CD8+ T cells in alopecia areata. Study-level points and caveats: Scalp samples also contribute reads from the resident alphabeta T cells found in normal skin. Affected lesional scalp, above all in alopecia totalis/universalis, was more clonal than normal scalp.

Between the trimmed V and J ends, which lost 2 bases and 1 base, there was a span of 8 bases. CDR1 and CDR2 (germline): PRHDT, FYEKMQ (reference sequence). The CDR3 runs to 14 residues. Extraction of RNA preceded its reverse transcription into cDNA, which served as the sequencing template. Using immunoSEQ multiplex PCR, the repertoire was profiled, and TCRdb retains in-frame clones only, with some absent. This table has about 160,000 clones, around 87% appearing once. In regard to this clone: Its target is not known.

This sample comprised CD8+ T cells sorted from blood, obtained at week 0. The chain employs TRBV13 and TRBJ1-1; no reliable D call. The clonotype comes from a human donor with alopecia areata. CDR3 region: CASSLTAGNTEAFF. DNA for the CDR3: TGTGCCAGCAGCTTAACGGCAGGGAACACTGAAGCTTTCTTT.